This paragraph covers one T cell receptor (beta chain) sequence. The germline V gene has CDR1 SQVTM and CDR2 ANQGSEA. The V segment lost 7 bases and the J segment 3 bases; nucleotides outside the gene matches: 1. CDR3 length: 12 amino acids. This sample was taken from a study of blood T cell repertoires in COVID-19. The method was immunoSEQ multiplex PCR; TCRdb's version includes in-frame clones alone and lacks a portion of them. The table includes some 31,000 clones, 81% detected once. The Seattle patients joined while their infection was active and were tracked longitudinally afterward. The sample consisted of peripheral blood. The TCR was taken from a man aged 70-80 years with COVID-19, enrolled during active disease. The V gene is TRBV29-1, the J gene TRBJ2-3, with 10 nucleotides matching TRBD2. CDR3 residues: CSATSGTDTQYF. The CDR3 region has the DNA TGCAGCGCGACTAGCGGGACAGATACGCAGTATTTT.